The next 12 T cell receptor beta chains were all read from a single sample in a study of blood T cell repertoires in COVID-19. Assay used: immunoSEQ multiplex PCR; TCRdb lists only in-frame clones, some missing. The sample records some 530,000 clones, approximately 85% being singletons. What was sequenced was peripheral blood. These receptors originate from a human donor in a cohort sampled during active COVID-19.

This clone was counted between two and nine times. An end of the junction differs from the germline gene, which may be a read error. V is TRBV5-8 and J is TRBJ2-7; D might be TRBD1 (6 bases). The CDR3 loop spans 12 amino acids. CDR1 is SGHTS and CDR2 is YDEGEE in the germline V gene. CDR3 DNA sequence: TGTGCCAGCAGAGTCAGGGGCCACCTCTTAGTTTGG. Translation: CASRVRGHLLVW.

The CDR3 loop is CAWSLKDRASTEAFF. The CDR3 region has the DNA TGTGCCTGGAGTTTGAAGGACAGGGCTTCCACTGAAGCTTTCTTT. This sequence joins TRBV30 and TRBJ1-1; TRBD1 matches at 8 bases. V was pared by 2 bases and J by 4 bases, with 9 bases of the junction left unmatched. The germline CDR1 and CDR2 sequences are GTSNPN and SVGIG (reference sequence). This CDR3 is 15 amino acids long.

A word on this clone: Different DNA sequences within this sample yield the same CDR3. This chain connects TRBV15 to TRBJ1-6; the match to TRBD1 covers 10 bases. The ends lost 1 base at V and 7 bases at J; junction bases unmatched: 1. In germline, CDR1 is LNHNV, CDR2 YYDKDF (reference sequence). The CDR3 contains 15 residues. The CDR3 DNA is TGTGCCACCAGCAGAGGGGGACAGGGGAATTCACCCCTCCACTTT. This gives the protein CATSRGGQGNSPLHF.

The chain employs TRBV6-5 and TRBJ1-4, with 7 bases identical to TRBD1. CDR1 is MNHEY and CDR2 is SVGAGI in the germline V gene. Trimming at V came to 6 bases and at J to 4 bases, leaving 5 bases not matched to a gene. The CDR3 contains 14 residues. CDR3 loop: CASSTGVFNEKLFF. For the CDR3, the DNA is TGTGCCAGCAGCACAGGGGTCTTTAATGAAAAACTGTTTTTT.

CDR3 amino acids: CASGERVFNEQYF. CDR3 nucleotides: TGTGCCAGCGGGGAGAGGGTATTTAACGAGCAGTACTTC. J is TRBJ2-7 and V is TRBV2; tentative D call: TRBD2 (5 bases). The CDR3 has 13 amino acids. The germline gives CDR1 SNHLY, CDR2 FYNNEI. Trimming pared 8 bases from V and 5 bases from J, leaving 16 bases between.

The chain recombines TRBV5-4 with TRBJ2-1; 10 bases fit TRBD1. With 5 bases clipped from V and 6 bases from J, the junction kept 8 bases outside the gene matches. Germline CDR1 is SGHNT and CDR2 is YYREEE (reference sequence). The CDR3 covers 15 residues. CDR3 coding DNA: TGTGCCAGCAGACTGGACAGGGGGGGGTTCAATGAGCAGTTCTTC. It yields the protein CASRLDRGGFNEQFF.

This sequence joins TRBV10-3 and TRBJ1-1; 7 nucleotides match TRBD1. The CDR3 sequence is 14 residues long. Germline assignment: CDR1 ENHRY and CDR2 SYGVKD. V dropped 6 bases and J dropped 1; count of bases not matched to a gene: 5. CDR3 sequence reads: CAIRERGPNTEAFF. DNA for the CDR3: TGTGCCATCAGGGAAAGGGGGCCGAACACTGAAGCTTTCTTT.

The chain couples TRBV7-2 to TRBJ1-5, with TRBD1 matching over 7 bases. From germline, CDR1 is SGHTA and CDR2 FQGNSA. CDR3 length equals 15 residues. V was pared by 2 bases and J by 1 base, with 2 bases of the junction left unmatched. This chain's CDR3 is CASSLNRGSNQPQHF. The CDR3 nucleotides read TGTGCCAGCAGCTTAAACAGGGGAAGCAATCAGCCCCAGCATTTT.

The chain uses TRBV29-1 and TRBJ2-1; a possible D gene is TRBD2 (6 bases). The CDR3 is made up of 10 amino acids. V was pared by 7 bases and J by 7 bases, with 8 bases between. The germline gives CDR1 SQVTM, CDR2 ANQGSEA. The CDR3 nucleotides read TGCAGCGGGGGGGAGAATGAGCAGTTCTTC. It translates to CSGGENEQFF.

This clone appeared once. This rearrangement joins TRBV19 to TRBJ1-2, with 10 bases lining up with TRBD1. From germline, CDR1 is LNHDA and CDR2 SQIVND (reference sequence). V dropped 1 base and J dropped 3; count of bases not matched to a gene: 8. The CDR3 is 17 residues long. CDR3 nucleotide sequence: TGTGCCAGTAGTATAGGACAGGGGGCACCGGGTGACTATGGCTACACCTTC. Translation: CASSIGQGAPGDYGYTF.

Concerning this clone itself: Within the sample, other DNA sequences also encode this same CDR3. The chain is built from TRBV2 and TRBJ1-1; no firm D call. V shed 3 bases and J shed 1 base, with 6 bases lying between them. CDR1 SNHLY and CDR2 FYNNEI come from the germline V gene. The CDR3 is 13 residues long. CDR3 coding DNA: TGTGCCAGCAGTGAGGGGAGGAACACTGAAGCTTTCTTT. Translation: CASSEGRNTEAFF.

The J gene is TRBJ1-4, the V gene TRBV28; TRBD1 matches at 8 bases. The CDR3 extends over 14 amino acids. CDR1 is MDHEN, CDR2 SYDVKM, per germline. V gave up 7 bases and J gave up 8 bases; unmatched junction bases: 9. CDR3 residues: CASTLQGGREKLFF. DNA of the CDR3: TGTGCCAGCACCCTACAGGGGGGTCGAGAAAAACTGTTTTTT. The whole variable domain, filled in from reference TRBV28 and TRBJ1-4, reads DVKVTQSSRYLVKRTGEKVFLECVQDMDHENMFWYRQDPGLGLRLIYFSYDVKMKEKGDIPEGYSVSREKKERFSLILESASTNQTSMYLCASTLQGGREKLFFGSGTQLSVL.